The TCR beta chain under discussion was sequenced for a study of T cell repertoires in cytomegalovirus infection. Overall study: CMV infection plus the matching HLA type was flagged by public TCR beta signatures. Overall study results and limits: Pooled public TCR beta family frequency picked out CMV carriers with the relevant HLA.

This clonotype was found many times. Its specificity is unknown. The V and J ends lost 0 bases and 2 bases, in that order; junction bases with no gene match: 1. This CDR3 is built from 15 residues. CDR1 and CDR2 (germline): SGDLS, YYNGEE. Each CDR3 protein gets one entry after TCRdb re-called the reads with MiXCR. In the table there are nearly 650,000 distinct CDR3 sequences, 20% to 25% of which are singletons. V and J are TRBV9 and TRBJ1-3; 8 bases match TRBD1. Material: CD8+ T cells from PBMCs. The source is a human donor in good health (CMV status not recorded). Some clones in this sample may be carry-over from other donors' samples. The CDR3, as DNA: TGTGCCAGCAGCGTAGGGACAGGGCCTGGAAACACCATATATTTT. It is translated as CASSVGTGPGNTIYF.